This TCR beta chain was sequenced in a study of OX40 agonist ivuxolimab in advanced cancers. Study-level information: Participants, approximately 80% male, averaged about 56 years of age, ranging from roughly 20 to 80.

Method: immunoSEQ multiplex PCR; TCRdb's copy keeps in-frame clones and lacks some. The sample carries some 65,000 clones, roughly 90% recorded once. Germline CDR1 MGHDK, CDR2 SYGVNS. Trimming took 0 bases from V and 3 from J, leaving 11 bases between them. The CDR3 is 15 residues long. This sequence joins TRBV25-1 and TRBJ1-1; D ambiguous. This TCR came from an adult with an advanced solid tumor such as melanoma, head and neck, liver or kidney cancer. The source material was CD4+ or CD8+ T cells sorted from blood, sampled in a trial of the OX40 agonist ivuxolimab. CDR3 amino acids: CASSEYGREDTEAFF. The CDR3 DNA follows: TGTGCCAGCAGTGAATATGGTCGGGAGGACACTGAAGCTTTCTTT.